These T cell receptor beta chains were read from a single sample in a study of blood T cell repertoires in COVID-19. Data came from immunoSEQ multiplex PCR; TCRdb stores just in-frame clones and leaves some out. Among over 300,000 clones, nearly 90% were seen once, and the ten largest hold 6% to 7.5%. Sequenced sample: peripheral blood. The origin of the receptors is a man aged 18 to 29 with active or convalescent COVID-19. Both conserved end residues are part of each CDR3. The order of the fields is D gene, clone size, V gene, J gene, CDR3 protein, CDR3 DNA. A D gene is named only where the DNA matches it firmly. For some rows the clone size is stated as once, few or many, or as a class when expanded; others skip it.

.	.	TRBV2	TRBJ2-3	CASRRPSSTDTQYF	TGTGCCAGCAGGCGGCCATCCTCCACAGATACGCAGTATTTT
.	.	TRBV6-6	TRBJ2-1	CASSSHTGVDEQFF	TGTGCCAGCAGCTCCCACACAGGAGTCGATGAGCAGTTCTTC
.	.	TRBV6-5	TRBJ1-1	CATYRDRAFF	TGTGCCACCTACAGGGACCGGGCTTTCTTT
.	.	TRBV7-3	TRBJ2-1	CATSADTYNERFF	TGTGCCACTTCGGCGGACACATACAATGAGCGGTTCTTC
.	.	TRBV27	TRBJ2-7	CASSFRGSYEQYF	TGTGCCAGCAGTTTCCGGGGGAGCTACGAGCAGTACTTC
.	.	TRBV27	TRBJ1-4	CASSSRPTTGRLEKLFF	TGTGCCAGCAGTTCTCGCCCGACGACAGGACGACTTGAAAAACTGTTTTTT
TRBD2	few	TRBV29-1	TRBJ2-4	CSVGLAGLLNIQYF	TGCAGCGTGGGACTAGCGGGACTCCTAAACATTCAGTACTTC
TRBD1	.	TRBV5-1	TRBJ1-2	CASSRTGDGYTF	TGCGCCAGCAGCAGAACAGGGGATGGCTACACCTTC
.	.	TRBV19	TRBJ1-1	CASSVTANTEAFF	TGTGCCAGTAGCGTGACAGCGAACACTGAAGCTTTCTTT
.	.	TRBV24-1	TRBJ2-1	CATSDLPRTASDEQFF	TGTGCCACCAGTGATTTGCCACGGACAGCTTCCGATGAGCAGTTCTTC
TRBD1	.	TRBV9	TRBJ2-1	CASSKDRVSYNEQFF	TGTGCCAGCAGCAAGGACAGGGTGAGCTACAATGAGCAGTTCTTC
TRBD1	.	TRBV4-1	TRBJ1-2	CASSQVGTGGDYGYTF	TGCGCCAGCAGCCAAGTCGGAACAGGGGGCGACTATGGCTACACCTTC
.	.	TRBV12-3/TRBV12-4	TRBJ2-3	CASSSHRVDTQYF	TGTGCCAGCAGCTCCCACCGAGTAGATACGCAGTATTTT
.	.	TRBV4-1	TRBJ1-2	CASSQGGNLNYGYTF	TGCGCCAGCAGCCAAGGAGGGAATTTGAACTATGGCTACACCTTC
TRBD1	.	TRBV19	TRBJ1-5	CASSTQGVSNQPQHF	TGTGCCAGTAGTACTCAGGGGGTAAGCAATCAGCCCCAGCATTTT
.	.	TRBV29-1	TRBJ2-3	CSVRGDPTGSTDTQYF	TGCAGCGTCCGCGGGGACCCGACAGGGAGCACAGATACGCAGTATTTT
TRBD1	once	TRBV27	TRBJ2-6	CASSLYPGQGFPGANVLTF	TGTGCCAGCAGTTTATATCCGGGACAGGGGTTCCCTGGGGCCAACGTCCTGACTTTC
.	many	TRBV14	TRBJ1-1	CASSQMTVGTEAFF	TGTGCCAGCAGCCAAATGACAGTAGGCACTGAAGCTTTCTTT
TRBD1	few	TRBV19	TRBJ1-5	CASSTMDRGPNQPQHF	TGTGCCAGTAGTACAATGGACAGGGGGCCCAATCAGCCCCAGCATTTT
.	.	TRBV6-4	TRBJ2-2	CASSMEPANTGELFF	TGTGCCAGCAGTATGGAGCCTGCGAACACCGGGGAGCTGTTTTTT
.	.	TRBV2	TRBJ1-5	CASSEAQQGWQPQHF	TGTGCCAGCAGTGAAGCGCAGCAGGGCTGGCAGCCCCAGCATTTT
.	.	TRBV28	TRBJ2-7	CASNPAENPYEQYF	TGTGCCAGCAACCCTGCCGAGAACCCCTACGAGCAGTACTTC
.	once	TRBV5-1	TRBJ2-2	CASSLDGGAWYTGELFF	TGCGCCAGCAGCTTGGATGGTGGGGCTTGGTACACCGGGGAGCTGTTTTTT
TRBD1	once	TRBV30	TRBJ1-1	CAWSEGTGVWTEAFF	TGTGCCTGGAGCGAGGGAACAGGGGTATGGACTGAAGCTTTCTTT
TRBD1	.	TRBV19	TRBJ2-4	CASDLGGGLGENIQYF	TGTGCCAGCGACCTAGGGGGCGGATTGGGGGAAAACATTCAGTACTTC
.	.	TRBV4-1	TRBJ2-7	CASSQRGGYEQYF	TGCGCCAGCAGCCAACGAGGGGGCTACGAGCAGTACTTC
TRBD1	.	TRBV4-1	TRBJ1-5	CASSQKGTGTSNQPQHF	TGCGCCAGCAGCCAAAAGGGGACAGGCACTAGCAATCAGCCCCAGCATTTT